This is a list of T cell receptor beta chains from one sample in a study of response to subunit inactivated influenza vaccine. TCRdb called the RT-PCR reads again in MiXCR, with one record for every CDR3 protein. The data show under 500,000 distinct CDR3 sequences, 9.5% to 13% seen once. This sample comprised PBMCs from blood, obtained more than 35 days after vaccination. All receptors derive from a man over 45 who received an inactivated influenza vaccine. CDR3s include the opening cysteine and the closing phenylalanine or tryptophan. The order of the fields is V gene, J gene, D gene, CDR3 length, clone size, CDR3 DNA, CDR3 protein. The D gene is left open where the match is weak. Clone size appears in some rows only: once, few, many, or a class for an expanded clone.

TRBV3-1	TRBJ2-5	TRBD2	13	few	TGTGCCAGCAGCCCGCCGGGAGGGCAGACCCAGTACTTC	CASSPPGGQTQYF
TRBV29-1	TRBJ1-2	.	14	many	TGCAGCGTTGAATCCGGGAGCAGTAACTATGGCTACACCTTC	CSVESGSSNYGYTF
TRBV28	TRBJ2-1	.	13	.	TGTGCCAGCAGTTTGGACAGTAACAATGAGCAGTTCTTC	CASSLDSNNEQFF
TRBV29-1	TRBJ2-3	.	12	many	TGCAGCGTCGAGACAGGCCTTGGGGCGCAGTATTTT	CSVETGLGAQYF
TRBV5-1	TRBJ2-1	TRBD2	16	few	TGCGCCAGCAGCTTGTCGGGAGGGCGCTCCTACAATGAGCAGTTCTTC	CASSLSGGRSYNEQFF
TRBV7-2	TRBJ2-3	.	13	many	TGTGCCAGCAGCTTTTTTGGAACAGATACGCAGTATTTT	CASSFFGTDTQYF
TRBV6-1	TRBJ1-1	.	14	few	TGTGCCAGCAGTGAAAAGGTGGCCGTGGCTGAAGCTTTCTTT	CASSEKVAVAEAFF
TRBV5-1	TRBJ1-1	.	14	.	TGCGCCAGCAGCTTGGGTTCCGATAACACTGAAGCTTTCTTT	CASSLGSDNTEAFF
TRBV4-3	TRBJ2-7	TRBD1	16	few	TGCGCCAGCAGCCAAGACGGGACAGGGACCCAATCCGAGCAGTACTTC	CASSQDGTGTQSEQYF
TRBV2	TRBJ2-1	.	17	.	TGTGCCAGATCGACAGGCCGAGAATTCAGCTCCTACAATGAGCAGTTCTTC	CARSTGREFSSYNEQFF
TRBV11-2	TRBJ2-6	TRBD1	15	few	TGTGCCAGCATATCAACAGGGGCTGGGGCCAACGTCCTGACTTTC	CASISTGAGANVLTF
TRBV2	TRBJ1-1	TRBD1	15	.	TGTGCCAGCAGTGGGGCGGACAGGGGACGGACTGAAGCTTTCTTT	CASSGADRGRTEAFF
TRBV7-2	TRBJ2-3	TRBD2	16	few	TGTGCCAGCAGCTTAGGCCAGGGAGGGAACACAGATACGCAGTATTTT	CASSLGQGGNTDTQYF
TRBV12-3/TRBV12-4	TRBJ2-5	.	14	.	TGTGCCAGCAGTGGGGGGGCTCTAGACGAGACCCAGTACTTC	CASSGGALDETQYF
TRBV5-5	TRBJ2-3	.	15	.	TGTGCCAGCAGCTTGGTCCCGCAAAACACAGATACGCAGTATTTT	CASSLVPQNTDTQYF
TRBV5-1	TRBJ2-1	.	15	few	TGCGCCAGCAAAAGAGGGGGGGGGCGAGACAATGAGCAGTTCTTC	CASKRGGGRDNEQFF
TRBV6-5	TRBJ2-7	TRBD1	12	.	TGTGCCAGCAGTACAGGGGGCCTCGAGCAGTACTTC	CASSTGGLEQYF
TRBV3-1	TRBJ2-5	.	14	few	TGTGCCAGCAGCCCAATTAGTACGGGGGAGACCCAGTACTTC	CASSPISTGETQYF
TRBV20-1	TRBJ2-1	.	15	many	TGCAGTGCTACAGGGCCGTGGAGCTCCTACAATGAGCAGTTCTTC	CSATGPWSSYNEQFF
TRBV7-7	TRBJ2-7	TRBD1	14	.	TGTGCCAGCAGCCAGGGGACAGGAGCAGGGGAGCAGTACTTC	CASSQGTGAGEQYF
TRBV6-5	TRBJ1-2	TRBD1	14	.	TGTGCCAGCAGTTACCGGGGACAGGGCTATGGCTACACCTTC	CASSYRGQGYGYTF
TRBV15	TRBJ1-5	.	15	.	TGTGCCACCAGCAGCATGGTTCCTCCAGATCAGCCCCAGCATTTT	CATSSMVPPDQPQHF
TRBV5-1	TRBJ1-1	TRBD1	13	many	TGCGCCAGCAGCGTCGGGACAGGGGCTGAAGCTTTCTTT	CASSVGTGAEAFF
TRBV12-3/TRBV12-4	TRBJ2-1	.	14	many	TGTGCCAGCAGTTTACGGACTCGCAGGGAGGAGCAGTTCTTC	CASSLRTRREEQFF
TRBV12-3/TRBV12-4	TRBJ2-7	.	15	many	TGTGCCAGCAGTTGGGGCCCCGGGGTCTCCTACGAGCAGTACTTC	CASSWGPGVSYEQYF
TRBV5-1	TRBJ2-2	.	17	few	TGCGCCAGCAGCCCAAGCTCTCGGTCGTATGTGGGCGGGGAGCTGTTTTTT	CASSPSSRSYVGGELFF
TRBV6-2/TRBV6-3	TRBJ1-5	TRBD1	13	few	TGTGCCAGCATCGACAGGGACAATCAGCCCCAGCATTTT	CASIDRDNQPQHF
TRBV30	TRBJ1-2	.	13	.	TGTGCCTGGAGTGTATGGGGTGTCGACGGCTACACCTTC	CAWSVWGVDGYTF
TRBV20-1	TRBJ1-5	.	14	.	TGCAGTGCTAGGGACCGTAACTCCAATCAGCCCCAGCATTTT	CSARDRNSNQPQHF
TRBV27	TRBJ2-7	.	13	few	TGTGCCAGCAGTACCGTATTTGGGGGCGAGCAGTACTTC	CASSTVFGGEQYF
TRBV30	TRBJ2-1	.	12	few	TGTGCCTGGAGTGTACAAAAGAATGAGCAGTTCTTC	CAWSVQKNEQFF
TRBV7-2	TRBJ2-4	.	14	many	TGTGCCAGCAGCTCTACAGGGACTGAAAACATTCAGTACTTC	CASSSTGTENIQYF
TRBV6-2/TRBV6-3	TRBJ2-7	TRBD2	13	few	TGTGCCAGCAGGACTAGCGCCTCCTACGAGCAGTACTTC	CASRTSASYEQYF
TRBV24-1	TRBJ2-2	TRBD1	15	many	TGTGCCACCAGTGTTGCGACAGGGTACACCGGGGAGCTGTTTTTT	CATSVATGYTGELFF
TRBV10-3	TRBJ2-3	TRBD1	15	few	TGTGCCATCAGTGAGGACAGGGGATTGTTGGATACGCAGTATTTT	CAISEDRGLLDTQYF
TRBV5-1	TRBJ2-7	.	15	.	TGCGCCAGCAAACCGCGGCCAGGGGCCGGCAACGAGCAGTACTTC	CASKPRPGAGNEQYF
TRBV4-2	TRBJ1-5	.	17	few	TGTGCCAGCAGCCCGGCTGTTGGAACGGGAGACAATCAGCCCCAGCATTTT	CASSPAVGTGDNQPQHF
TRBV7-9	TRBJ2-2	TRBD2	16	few	TGTGCCAGCGTTAGAACCAGACTAGCCCCCACCGGGGAGCTGTTTTTT	CASVRTRLAPTGELFF
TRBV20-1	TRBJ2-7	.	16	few	TGCAGTGCCCCGCGGCAGGGGGGAATCAAGTCCCACGAGCAGTACTTC	CSAPRQGGIKSHEQYF
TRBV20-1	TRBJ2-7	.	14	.	TGCAGTGCGAGCCAAACAACAGGGTTTTACGAGCAGTACTTC	CSASQTTGFYEQYF
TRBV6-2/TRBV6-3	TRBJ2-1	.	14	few	TGTGCCAGCAGTTACGACATATCCGGAAATGAGCAGTTCTTC	CASSYDISGNEQFF
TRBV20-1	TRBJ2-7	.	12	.	TGCAGTGCTAGAAGAACAGAGTACGAGCAGTACTTC	CSARRTEYEQYF
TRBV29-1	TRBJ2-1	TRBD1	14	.	TGCAGCGCTTTGGGACAGGGGGCGCGAGAGGTGCAGTTCTTC	CSALGQGAREVQFF
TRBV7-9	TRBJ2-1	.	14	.	TGTGCCAGCAGCTTACGACAGTTAGACAATGAGCAGTTCTTC	CASSLRQLDNEQFF
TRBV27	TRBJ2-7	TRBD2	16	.	TGTGCCAGCAGTTACTACGCCGGGACTACTTTTTACGAGCAGTACTTC	CASSYYAGTTFYEQYF
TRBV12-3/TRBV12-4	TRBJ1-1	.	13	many	TGTGCCAGCACCCCTGTCGCGAACACTGAAGCTTTCTTT	CASTPVANTEAFF